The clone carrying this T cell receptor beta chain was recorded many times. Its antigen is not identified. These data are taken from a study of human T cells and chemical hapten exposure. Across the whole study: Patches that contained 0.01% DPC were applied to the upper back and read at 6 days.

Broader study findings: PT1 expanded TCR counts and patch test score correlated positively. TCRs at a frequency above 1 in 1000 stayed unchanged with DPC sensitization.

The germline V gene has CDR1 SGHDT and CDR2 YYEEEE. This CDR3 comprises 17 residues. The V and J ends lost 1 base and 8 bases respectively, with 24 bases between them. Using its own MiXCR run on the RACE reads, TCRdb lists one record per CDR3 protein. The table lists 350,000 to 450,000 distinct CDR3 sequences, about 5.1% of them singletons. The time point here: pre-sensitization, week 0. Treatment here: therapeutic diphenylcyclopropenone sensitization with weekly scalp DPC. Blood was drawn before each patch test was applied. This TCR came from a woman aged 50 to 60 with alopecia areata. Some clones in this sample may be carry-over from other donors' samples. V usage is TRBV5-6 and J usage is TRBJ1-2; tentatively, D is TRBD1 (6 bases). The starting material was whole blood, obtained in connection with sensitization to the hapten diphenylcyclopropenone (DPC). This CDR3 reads CASSLSGVLSGSDGYTF. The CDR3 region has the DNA TGTGCCAGCAGCTTGTCAGGGGTGCTCTCGGGCAGCGACGGCTACACCTTC.